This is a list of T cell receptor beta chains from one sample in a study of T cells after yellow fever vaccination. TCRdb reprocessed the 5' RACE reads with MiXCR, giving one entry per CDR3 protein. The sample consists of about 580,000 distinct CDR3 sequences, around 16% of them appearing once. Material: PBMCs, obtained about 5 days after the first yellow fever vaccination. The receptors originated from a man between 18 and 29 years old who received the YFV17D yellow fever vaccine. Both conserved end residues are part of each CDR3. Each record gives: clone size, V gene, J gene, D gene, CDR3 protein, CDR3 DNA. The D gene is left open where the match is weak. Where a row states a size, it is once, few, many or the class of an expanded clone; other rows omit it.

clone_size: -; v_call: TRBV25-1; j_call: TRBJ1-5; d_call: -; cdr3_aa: CASSAAGVRQPQHF; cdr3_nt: TGTGCCAGCAGTGCAGCGGGGGTCCGCCAGCCCCAGCATTTT
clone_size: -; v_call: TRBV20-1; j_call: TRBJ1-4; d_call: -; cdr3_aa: CSAADNEKLFF; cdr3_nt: TGCAGTGCGGCCGATAATGAAAAACTGTTTTTT
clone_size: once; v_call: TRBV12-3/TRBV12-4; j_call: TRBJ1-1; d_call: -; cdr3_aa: CASTKGQVNTEAFF; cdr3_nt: TGTGCCAGCACCAAGGGACAAGTGAACACTGAAGCTTTCTTT
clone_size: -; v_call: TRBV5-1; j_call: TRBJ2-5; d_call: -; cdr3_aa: CASRGLIQETQYF; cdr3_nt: TGCGCCAGCAGAGGACTTATCCAAGAGACCCAGTACTTC
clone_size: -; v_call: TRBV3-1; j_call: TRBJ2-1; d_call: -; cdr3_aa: CASSQGGRSSYNEQFF; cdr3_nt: TGTGCCAGCAGCCAAGGGGGCAGGAGCTCCTACAATGAGCAGTTCTTC
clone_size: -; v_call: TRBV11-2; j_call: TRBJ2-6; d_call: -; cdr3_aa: CASSFPSHRETNVLTF; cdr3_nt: TGTGCCAGCAGCTTCCCGAGCCATAGGGAGACCAACGTCCTGACTTTC
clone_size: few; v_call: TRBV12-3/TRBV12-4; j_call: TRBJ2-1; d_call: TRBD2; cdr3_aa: CASSSGGAGEQFF; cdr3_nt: TGTGCCAGCAGTTCCGGGGGGGCCGGTGAGCAGTTCTTC
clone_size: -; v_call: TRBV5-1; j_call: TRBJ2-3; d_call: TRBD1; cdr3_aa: CASSLWDRTGSTDTQYF; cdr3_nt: TGCGCCAGCAGCTTGTGGGACAGGACAGGGAGCACAGATACGCAGTATTTT
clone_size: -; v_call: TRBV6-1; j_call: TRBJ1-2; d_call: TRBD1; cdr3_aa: CASSAGTDNGYTF; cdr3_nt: TGTGCCAGCAGTGCCGGGACAGATAATGGCTACACCTTC
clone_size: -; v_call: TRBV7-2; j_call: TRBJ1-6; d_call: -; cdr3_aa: CASSFFRVLNSPLHF; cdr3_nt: TGTGCCAGCAGCTTTTTTAGGGTGCTTAATTCACCCCTCCACTTT
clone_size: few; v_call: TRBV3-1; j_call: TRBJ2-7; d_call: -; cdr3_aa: CASSQEASSGSYEQYF; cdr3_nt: TGTGCCAGCAGCCAAGAAGCGAGTAGCGGATCCTACGAGCAGTACTTC
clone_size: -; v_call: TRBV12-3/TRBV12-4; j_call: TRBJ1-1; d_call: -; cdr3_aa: CASSFRGFGAFF; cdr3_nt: TGTGCCAGCAGTTTCAGGGGTTTCGGAGCTTTCTTT
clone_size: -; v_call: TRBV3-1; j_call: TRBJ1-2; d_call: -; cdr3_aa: CASTQQPGTPYGYTF; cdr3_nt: TGTGCCAGCACCCAGCAACCCGGGACACCTTATGGCTACACCTTC
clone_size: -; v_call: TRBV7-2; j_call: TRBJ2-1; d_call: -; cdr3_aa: CSSGAYNEQFF; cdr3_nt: TGTTCATCCGGGGCTTACAATGAGCAGTTCTTC
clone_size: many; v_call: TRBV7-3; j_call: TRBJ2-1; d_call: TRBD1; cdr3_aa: CASSSTGSSYNEQFF; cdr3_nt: TGTGCCAGCAGCTCGACAGGGAGCTCCTACAATGAGCAGTTCTTC
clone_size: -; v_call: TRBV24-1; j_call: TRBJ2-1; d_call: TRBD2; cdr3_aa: CATSPNRLAGYSEQFF; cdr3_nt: TGTGCCACCAGCCCCAATAGACTAGCGGGGTATAGTGAGCAGTTCTTC
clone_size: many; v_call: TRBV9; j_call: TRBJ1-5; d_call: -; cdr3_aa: CASGKGGVGNQPQHF; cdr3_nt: TGTGCCAGCGGGAAAGGGGGGGTGGGCAATCAGCCCCAGCATTTT
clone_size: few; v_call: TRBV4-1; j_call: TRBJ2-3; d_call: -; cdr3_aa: CASSHSFIQGTRTDTQYF; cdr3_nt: TGCGCCAGCAGCCATTCTTTTATACAGGGAACTCGCACAGATACGCAGTATTTT
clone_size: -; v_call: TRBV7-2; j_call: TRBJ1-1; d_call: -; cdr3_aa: CASSLRTDNTEAFF; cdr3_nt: TGTGCCAGCAGCTTAAGGACAGATAACACTGAAGCTTTCTTT
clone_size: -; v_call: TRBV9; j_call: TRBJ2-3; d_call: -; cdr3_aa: CASSVPRQSSTDTQYF; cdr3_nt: TGTGCCAGCAGCGTCCCCCGACAGTCTAGCACAGATACGCAGTATTTT
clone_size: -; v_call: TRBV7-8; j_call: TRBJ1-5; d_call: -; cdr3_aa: CASSLVAGIGQPQHF; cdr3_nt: TGTGCCAGCAGCTTAGTCGCCGGGATAGGTCAGCCCCAGCATTTT
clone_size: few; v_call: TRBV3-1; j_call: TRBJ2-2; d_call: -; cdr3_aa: CASSQDRGITTGLELFF; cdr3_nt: TGTGCCAGCAGCCAAGATCGCGGGATTACGACAGGGTTGGAGCTGTTTTTT
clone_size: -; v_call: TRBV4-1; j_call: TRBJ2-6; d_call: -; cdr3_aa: CASSQMGLSGANVLTF; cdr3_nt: TGCGCCAGCAGCCAAATGGGACTCTCTGGGGCCAACGTCCTGACTTTC
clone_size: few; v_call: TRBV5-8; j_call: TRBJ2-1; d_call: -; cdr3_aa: CASSPGRLYNEQFF; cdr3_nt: TGTGCCAGCAGTCCGGGACGGTTATACAATGAGCAGTTCTTC
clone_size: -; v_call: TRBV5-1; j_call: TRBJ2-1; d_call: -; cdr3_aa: CASSLPGPLNEQFF; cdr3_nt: TGCGCCAGCAGCTTGCCCGGGCCTCTCAATGAGCAGTTCTTC
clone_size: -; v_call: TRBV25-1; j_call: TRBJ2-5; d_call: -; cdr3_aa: CASSLTGLKQETQYF; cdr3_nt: TGTGCCAGCAGTTTAACGGGCCTTAAGCAAGAGACCCAGTACTTC
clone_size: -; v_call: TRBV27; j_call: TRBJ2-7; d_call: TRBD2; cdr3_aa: CASSHSGAPVYEQYF; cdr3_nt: TGTGCCAGCTCCCATAGCGGGGCCCCTGTCTACGAGCAGTACTTC
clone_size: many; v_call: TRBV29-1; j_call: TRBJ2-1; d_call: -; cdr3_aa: CSVAEGYNEQFF; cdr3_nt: TGCAGCGTCGCAGAGGGCTACAATGAGCAGTTCTTC
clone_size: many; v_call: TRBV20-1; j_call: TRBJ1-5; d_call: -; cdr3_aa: CSARGGPKQPQHF; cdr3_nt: TGCAGTGCTAGAGGGGGTCCGAAGCAGCCCCAGCATTTT
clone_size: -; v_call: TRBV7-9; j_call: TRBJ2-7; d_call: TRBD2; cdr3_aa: CASSREVAGHEQYF; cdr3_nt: TGTGCCAGCAGCCGCGAGGTAGCGGGTCACGAGCAGTACTTC
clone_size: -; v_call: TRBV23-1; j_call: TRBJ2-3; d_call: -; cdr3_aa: CASILRSEDPPTSTDTQYF; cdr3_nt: TGCGCCAGCATACTCAGATCAGAGGATCCCCCTACTAGCACAGATACGCAGTATTTT
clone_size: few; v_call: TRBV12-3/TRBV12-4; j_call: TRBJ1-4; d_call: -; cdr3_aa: CASSLQGTSGEKLFF; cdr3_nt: TGTGCCAGCAGTTTACAGGGGACTAGTGGAGAAAAACTGTTTTTT
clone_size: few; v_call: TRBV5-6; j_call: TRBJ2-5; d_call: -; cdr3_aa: CASRGQSQETQYF; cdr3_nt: TGTGCCAGCCGAGGACAGAGCCAAGAGACCCAGTACTTC
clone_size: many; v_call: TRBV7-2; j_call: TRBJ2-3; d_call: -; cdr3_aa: CASSQDSPADTQYF; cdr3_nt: TGTGCCAGCAGCCAGGACAGTCCCGCGGATACGCAGTATTTT
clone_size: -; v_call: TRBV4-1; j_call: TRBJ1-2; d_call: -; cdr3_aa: CASSPLKGPEDPHGYTF; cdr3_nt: TGCGCCAGCAGCCCCCTTAAAGGTCCGGAGGACCCTCATGGCTACACCTTC
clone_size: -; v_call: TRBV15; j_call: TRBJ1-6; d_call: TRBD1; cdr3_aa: CATSVSLGDRGSPLHF; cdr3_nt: TGTGCCACCAGCGTTTCCTTGGGGGACAGGGGTTCACCCCTCCACTTT
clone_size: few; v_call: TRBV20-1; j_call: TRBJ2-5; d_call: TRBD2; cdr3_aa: CSARDWTSGGKTQYF; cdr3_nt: TGCAGTGCTAGAGATTGGACTAGCGGGGGAAAGACCCAGTACTTC
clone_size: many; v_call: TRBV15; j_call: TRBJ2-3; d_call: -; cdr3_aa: CATSGEVIQGTDTQYF; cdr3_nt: TGTGCCACCAGCGGAGAGGTGATCCAGGGAACAGATACGCAGTATTTT